These 17 T cell receptor beta chains share one sample of origin, sequenced in a study of beta chain features in type 1 diabetes. General study results and limits: Among patients with Type 1 diabetes, TCRB CDR3s were moderately but significantly shorter in every one of the four CD4+ subsets.

What was sequenced were expressed TCRB transcripts, since all of the isolated RNA had been reverse transcribed. TCRdb keeps only in-frame clones here, not all; method: immunoSEQ multiplex PCR. The table shows about 660,000 clones, with around 15% occurring only once. These receptors lack a known antigen. Sequenced material: naive CD4+ T cells from blood. These receptors all stem from a young man with type 1 diabetes.

This clone appeared a few times. The V and J genes are TRBV7-2 and TRBJ2-5, with D possibly matching TRBD2 (6 bases). The germline V gene has CDR1 SGHTA and CDR2 FQGNSA. This CDR3 spans 13 amino acids. V was clipped by 8 bases and J by 5 bases, with 15 bases between them. For the CDR3, the DNA is TGTGCCAGCTGCCCCCGGGAGTCGGAGACCCAGTACTTC. Translated: CASCPRESETQYF. Full variable domain (rest looked up from reference TRBV7-2 and TRBJ2-5): GAGVSQSPSNKVTEKGKDVELRCDPISGHTALYWYRQSLGQGLEFLIYFQGNSAPDKSGLPSDRFSAERTGGSVSTLTIQRTQQEDSAVYLCASCPRESETQYFGPGTRLLVL.

This clone was recorded a few times. The chain couples TRBV7-2 to TRBJ2-2, with D perhaps assigned TRBD1 or TRBD2 (5 bases each). Germline CDR1 is SGHTA and CDR2 is FQGNSA. V was cut by 4 bases and J by 7 bases, with 10 bases left in between. The CDR3 contains 13 residues. CDR3 DNA: TGTGCCAGCAGCTACGGGACCGTCGGGGAGCTGTTTTTT. Protein sequence: CASSYGTVGELFF.

The rearrangement uses TRBV6-5 and TRBJ2-3; D is unclear. Deletions cut 7 bases from V and 1 base from J, with 9 bases between. This CDR3 comprises 13 residues. The germline gives CDR1 MNHEY, CDR2 SVGAGI. DNA of the CDR3: TGTGCCAGCAATTATCAGGGCACAGATACGCAGTATTTT. Its translation: CASNYQGTDTQYF.

This clone was detected only a few times. V is TRBV14 and J is TRBJ1-1; D is uncertain. The CDR3 has 15 residues. V shed 0 bases and J shed 5 bases, with 13 bases lying between them. Germline loops: CDR1 SGHDN, CDR2 FVKESK. DNA of the CDR3: TGTGCCAGCAGCCAAGATAGGGCATGGGGAACTGAAGCTTTCTTT. Translating it yields CASSQDRAWGTEAFF.

This clone was detected only a few times. V and J are TRBV7-2 and TRBJ1-1, with D unresolved. Trimming cost V 2 bases and J 3 bases, with 10 bases left between them. The CDR3 extends over 14 amino acids. Germline assignment: CDR1 SGHTA and CDR2 FQGNSA. The CDR3 region is CASSLSVTDTEAFF. The CDR3 DNA follows: TGTGCCAGCAGCTTAAGCGTTACAGACACTGAAGCTTTCTTT.

The chain recombines TRBV6-5 with TRBJ1-1, with 8 positions matching TRBD1. Germline lookup yields CDR1 MNHEY and CDR2 SVGAGI. The CDR3 runs 14 residues. J was trimmed by 1 base and V by 2 bases; bases with no gene match: 0. The CDR3 coding sequence is TGTGCCAGCAGTTACCAGGGGGCGAACACTGAAGCTTTCTTT. Protein: CASSYQGANTEAFF.

The sample holds a few counts of this clone. The chain recombines TRBV5-1 with TRBJ2-7, with unresolved D. The CDR3 runs to 18 residues. Germline CDR1 SGHRS, CDR2 YFSETQ. The V end lost 6 bases, the J end lost 2 bases, and 27 bases lay between the germline ends. CDR3 sequence: CASKRQIEATDSAYEQYF. The CDR3 nucleotides read TGCGCCAGCAAACGCCAAATCGAGGCCACCGACTCAGCCTACGAGCAGTACTTC. Combining the CDR3 with reference TRBV5-1 and TRBJ2-7 gives the whole variable domain KAGVTQTPRYLIKTRGQQVTLSCSPISGHRSVSWYQQTPGQGLQFLFEYFSETQRNKGNFPGRFSGRQFSNSRSEMNVSTLELGDSALYLCASKRQIEATDSAYEQYFGPGTRLTVT.

This clone was detected only a few times. V gene TRBV7-9 combines with J gene TRBJ2-7; D remains unclear. Germline V CDR1 and CDR2: SEHNR, FQNEAQ (reference sequence). V lost 4 bases and J lost 2, with 3 bases in between. The CDR3 runs to 11 residues. In DNA, the CDR3 is TGTGCCAGCAGCTACACCTACGAGCAGTACTTC. It yields the protein CASSYTYEQYF.

This chain joins TRBV27 and TRBJ2-5; D perhaps matches TRBD1 (5 bases). This CDR3 has 18 residues. Trimming stripped 2 bases from V and 0 bases from J, with 19 bases between. Per the germline V gene, CDR1 is MNHEY and CDR2 is SMNVEV (reference sequence). The CDR3 region is CASSLLGGSGAYQETQYF. The CDR3 nucleotides are TGTGCCAGCAGTTTACTCGGTGGTTCTGGGGCCTACCAAGAGACCCAGTACTTC.

This CDR3 reads CASSPPYPFRETQYF. The CDR3 coding sequence is TGTGCCAGCTCACCGCCCTACCCCTTCCGAGAGACCCAGTACTTC. The chain joins TRBV18 to TRBJ2-5, with unresolved D. Between the trimmed V and J ends, which lost 3 bases and 4 bases, there was a span of 15 bases. The germline CDR1 and CDR2 sequences are KGHSH and LQKENI. CDR3 length equals 15 residues.

This clone was found a few times. This sequence joins TRBV29-1 and TRBJ1-4, with D possibly matching TRBD1 (6 bases). Trimming shortened V by 5 bases and J by 6 bases, and 10 bases separated the two germline ends. Germline values: CDR1 SQVTM, CDR2 ANQGSEA. The CDR3 totals 12 residues. The CDR3 DNA reads TGCAGCGTTCGGCAGGGGTATGAAAAACTGTTTTTT. It yields the protein CSVRQGYEKLFF.

This clone was recorded once. The chain employs TRBV2 and TRBJ2-1; 14 positions agree with TRBD2. With 10 bases clipped from V and 4 bases from J, the junction kept 3 bases outside the gene matches. The germline V gene encodes CDR1 SNHLY and CDR2 FYNNEI. This CDR3 is 14 amino acids long. Here the CDR3 DNA reads TGTGCCAAAGGACTAGCGGGAGGTTACAATGAGCAGTTCTTC. Encoded protein: CAKGLAGGYNEQFF.

This clone was detected a few times. The rearrangement joins TRBV18 to TRBJ2-7, with no clear D. The germline gives CDR1 KGHSH, CDR2 LQKENI. Trimming shortened V by 5 bases and J by 0 bases, and 17 bases separated the two germline ends. This CDR3 contains 16 residues. CDR3 nucleotides: TGTGCCAGCTCATTAGCTGCCGGGTCACCCTCCTACGAGCAGTACTTC. Translating it yields CASSLAAGSPSYEQYF.

The chain has TRBV6-1 and TRBJ2-4; 9 positions match TRBD1. CDR3 length: 15 residues. CDR1 is MNHNS, CDR2 SASEGT, per germline. With V trimmed by 7 bases and J by 7 bases, 11 bases remained unmatched. The CDR3 DNA is TGTGCCAGCACTTCTATCCGGGACAGGGCCAACATTCAGTACTTC. Translating it yields CASTSIRDRANIQYF.

The rearrangement joins TRBV2 to TRBJ2-3; 12 bases are a match to TRBD2. CDR3 size: 15 residues. Germline assignment: CDR1 SNHLY and CDR2 FYNNEI. V was clipped by 6 bases and J by 4 bases; unmatched bases: 5. In DNA form, the CDR3 reads TGTGCCAGCAGACCCGGACTAGCGGGATCAGATACGCAGTATTTT. Translated: CASRPGLAGSDTQYF.

This sequence joins TRBV7-3 and TRBJ2-1; 12 bases are a match to TRBD2. The J segment lost 2 bases and the V segment lost 8 bases, leaving 4 bases of the junction unmatched. From germline, CDR1 is SGHTA and CDR2 FQGTGA. The CDR3 contains 15 residues. In nucleotides, the CDR3 is TGTGCCAGCTCCCTAGCGGGGGGGACCTACAATGAGCAGTTCTTC. This encodes CASSLAGGTYNEQFF.

V gene TRBV18 combines with J gene TRBJ1-4; the D gene is possibly TRBD1 (6 bases). The CDR3 sequence is 15 residues long. Trimming cost V 5 bases and J 5 bases, with 15 bases left between them. CDR1 is KGHSH, CDR2 LQKENI, per germline. CDR3 loop: CASSDRSAGNEKLFF. The DNA for the CDR3 is TGTGCCAGCTCAGACAGGTCGGCGGGGAATGAAAAACTGTTTTTT.